This T cell receptor beta chain came from a study of T cell responses to AZD1222 COVID-19 vaccine. V was pared by 5 bases and J by 3 bases, with 9 bases of the junction left unmatched. The germline V gene encodes CDR1 MDHEN and CDR2 SYDVKM. The CDR3 consists of 16 residues. Sequencing was performed with immunoSEQ multiplex PCR; in TCRdb, only in-frame clones are kept and a portion is missing. The sample lists over 95,000 clones, around nine tenths occurring once. This clone was detected only a few times. The TCR sequence derives from an adult in good health. This specimen was peripheral blood, taken on day 0 of AZD1222 vaccination. V usage is TRBV28 and J usage is TRBJ2-7; 11 positions match TRBD2. The CDR3 DNA reads as TGTGCCAGCAGTCCCTTAGCGGGGGGGGATCTCTACGAGCAGTACTTC. This gives the protein CASSPLAGGDLYEQYF.